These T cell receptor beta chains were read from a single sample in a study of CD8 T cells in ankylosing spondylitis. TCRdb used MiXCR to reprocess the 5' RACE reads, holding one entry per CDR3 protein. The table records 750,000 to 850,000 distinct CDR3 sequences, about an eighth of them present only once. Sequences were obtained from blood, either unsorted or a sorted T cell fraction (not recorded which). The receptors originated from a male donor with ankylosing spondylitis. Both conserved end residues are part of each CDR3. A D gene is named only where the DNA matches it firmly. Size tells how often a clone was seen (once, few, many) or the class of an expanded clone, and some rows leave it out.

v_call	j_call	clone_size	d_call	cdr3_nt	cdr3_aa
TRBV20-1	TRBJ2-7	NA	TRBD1	TGCAGTGCTAGAGGTGGGACAGGGGCTCTCTCCTACGAGCAGTACTTC	CSARGGTGALSYEQYF
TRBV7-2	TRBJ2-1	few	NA	TGTGCCAGCAGCCTAGGGTATAAGCCCTCCAAGTTCTTC	CASSLGYKPSKFF
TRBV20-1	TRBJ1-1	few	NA	TGCAGTGAATCTCTAGGAAATACTACTGAAGCTTTCTTT	CSESLGNTTEAFF
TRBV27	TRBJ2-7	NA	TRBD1	TGTGCCAGCAGACTACAGGGGGCCGTTTACGAGCAGTACTTC	CASRLQGAVYEQYF
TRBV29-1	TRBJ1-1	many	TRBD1	TGCAGCGGGGCCGACAGGGTGAACACTGAAGCTTTCTTT	CSGADRVNTEAFF
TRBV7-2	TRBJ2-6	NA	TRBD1	TGTGCCAGCAGCCCGACAGGGGGCGGTTATGGGGCCAACGTCCTGACTTTC	CASSPTGGGYGANVLTF
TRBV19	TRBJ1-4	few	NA	TGTGCCAGTAGTATCCGCGGCCCCGGAACGAAACTGTTTTTT	CASSIRGPGTKLFF
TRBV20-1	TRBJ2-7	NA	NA	TGCAGTGCTAGGGGGGGCACCTACGAGCAGCACTTC	CSARGGTYEQHF
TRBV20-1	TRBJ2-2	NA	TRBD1	TGCAGTGCTCCCGGGACAGGGTTCGCCGGGGAGCTGTTTTTT	CSAPGTGFAGELFF
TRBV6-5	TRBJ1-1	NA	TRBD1	TGTGCCAGCAGTTCACAGGGGGCCGAAGGGGCTGAAGCTTTCTTT	CASSSQGAEGAEAFF
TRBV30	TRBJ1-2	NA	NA	TGTGCCAGACGCAGAGGACCGACAGGAGAGTATGGCTACACCTTC	CARRRGPTGEYGYTF
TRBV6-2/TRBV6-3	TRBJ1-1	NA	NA	TGTGCCAGCACTCAGGGCTTCAACACTGAAGCTTTCTTT	CASTQGFNTEAFF
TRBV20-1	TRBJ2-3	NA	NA	TGCAGGGGCGGACAGTCTAGCACAGATACGCAGTATTTT	CRGGQSSTDTQYF
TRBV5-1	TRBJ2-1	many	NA	TGCGCCAGCAGCGACAGACAGAGTGTAAATGAGCAGTTCTTC	CASSDRQSVNEQFF
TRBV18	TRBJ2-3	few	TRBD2	TGTGCCAGCTCATTGATACTAGCGGGAGAAGATACGCAGTATTTT	CASSLILAGEDTQYF
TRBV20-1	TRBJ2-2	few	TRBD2	TGCAGTGCGGGACTAGCGGGGGGGAACACCGGGGAGCTGTTTTTT	CSAGLAGGNTGELFF
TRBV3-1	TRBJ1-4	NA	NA	TGTGCCAGCAGCCAAGTGTTTGGTGAAAAACTGTTTTTT	CASSQVFGEKLFF
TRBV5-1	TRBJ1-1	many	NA	TGCGCCAGCAGCTTGCCCCCGGGGGGGGCGTTT	CASSLPPGGAF
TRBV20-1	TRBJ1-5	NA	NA	TGCAGTGCAAAGAGCAATCAGCCCCAGCATTTT	CSAKSNQPQHF
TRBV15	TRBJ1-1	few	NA	TGTGCCACCAGCAAGGACCTCACTACCTCTGAAGCTTTCTTT	CATSKDLTTSEAFF
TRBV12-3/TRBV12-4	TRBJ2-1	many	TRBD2	TGTGCCAGCACCGCCGGGACTAGCGGATACAATGAGCAGTTCTTC	CASTAGTSGYNEQFF
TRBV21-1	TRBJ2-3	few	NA	TGTGCCAGCCGAAGGTGGATGATCACAGATACGCAGTATTTT	CASRRWMITDTQYF
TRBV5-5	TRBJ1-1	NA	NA	TGTGCCAGCAGCTTCCTGACCCTAATGAACACTGAAGCTTTCTTT	CASSFLTLMNTEAFF
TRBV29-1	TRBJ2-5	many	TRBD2	TGCAGCGTTGATGCGGGAGTAGAGACCCAGTACTTC	CSVDAGVETQYF
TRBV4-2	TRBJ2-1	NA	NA	TGTGCCAGCAGCCGTGGAGGGCCGGGATACAATGAGCAGTTCTTC	CASSRGGPGYNEQFF
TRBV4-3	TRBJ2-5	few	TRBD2	TGCGCCAGCAGCCAAGATGAGGGACTAGCGGGTCAAGAGACCCAGTACTTC	CASSQDEGLAGQETQYF
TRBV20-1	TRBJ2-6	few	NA	TGCAGTGCTGGTGGAATCTCTGGGGCCAACGTCCTGACTTTC	CSAGGISGANVLTF
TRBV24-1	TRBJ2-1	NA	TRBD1	TGTGCCACCAGTGATTTCACAGGGGACTCCTACAATGAGCAGTTCTTC	CATSDFTGDSYNEQFF
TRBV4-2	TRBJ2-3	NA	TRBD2	TGTGCCAGCAGCCAAGGGGGCGGGAGGGGGAGCACAGATACGCAGTATTTT	CASSQGGGRGSTDTQYF
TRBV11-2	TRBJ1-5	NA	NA	TGTGCCAGCAGCTTAGGATCGGTGGGGAATCAGCCCCAGCATTTT	CASSLGSVGNQPQHF
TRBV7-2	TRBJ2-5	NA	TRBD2	TGTGCCAGCAGCCACCCTGGGGGGCGGGGGGGCGGAGAGACCCAGTACTTC	CASSHPGGRGGGETQYF
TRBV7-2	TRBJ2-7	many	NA	TGTGCCAGCAGCTCCAGAGGGGGCTACGAGCAGTACTTC	CASSSRGGYEQYF
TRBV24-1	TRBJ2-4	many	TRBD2	TGTGCCACCAGTGATTCCGGGACTAGCGGGAGAAACATTCAGTACTTC	CATSDSGTSGRNIQYF
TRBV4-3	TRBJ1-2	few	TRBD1	TGCGCCAGCAGCCAGGGGGGGACAGGGGCCGGCTACACCTTC	CASSQGGTGAGYTF
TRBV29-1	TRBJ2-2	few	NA	TGCAGCGTTTGGACGAGGAACACCGGGGAGCTGTTTTTT	CSVWTRNTGELFF